The 15 T cell receptor beta chains below were found in one sample sequenced in a study of cytomegalovirus exposure and HLA in healthy donors. Vbeta (60) and Jbeta (13) primers were used in the PCR. Sequencing used immunoSEQ multiplex PCR; TCRdb keeps in-frame clones, though not all of them. This sample's table has about 160,000 clones. What was sequenced was PBMCs. These receptor sequences come from a woman in her forties or fifties in good health and CMV-seronegative.

V usage is TRBV4-1 and J usage is TRBJ2-7; D possibly corresponds to TRBD2 (5 bases). This CDR3 region has 14 residues. CDR1 MGHRA and CDR2 YSYEKL come from the germline V gene. V lost 0 bases to trimming and J lost 3 bases, with 9 bases between them. CDR3 sequence reads: CASSQEDWNYEQYF. CDR3 DNA sequence: TGCGCCAGCAGCCAAGAGGACTGGAACTACGAGCAGTACTTC.

The gene calls are TRBV6-5 and TRBJ1-1; D gene unclear. V lost 2 bases, J lost 5 bases, and 12 bases lay in between. Germline CDR1 is MNHEY and CDR2 is SVGAGI. The CDR3 runs to 14 residues. In DNA, the CDR3 is TGTGCCAGCAGTTACGGAGAAGGAGGGACTGAAGCTTTCTTT. Translation: CASSYGEGGTEAFF.

The genes are TRBV5-1 and TRBJ1-4, with 9 bases fitting TRBD1. The length of the CDR3 is 15 residues. Germline CDR1 reads SGHRS; CDR2 reads YFSETQ. Trimming removed 0 bases from V and 7 bases from J; junction bases left unmatched: 4. CDR3 sequence reads: CASSLEGQGSEKLFF. The CDR3 DNA reads TGCGCCAGCAGCTTGGAGGGACAGGGCAGTGAAAAACTGTTTTTT.

V and J are TRBV7-2 and TRBJ2-1; TRBD1 agrees at 7 bases. From germline, CDR1 is SGHTA and CDR2 FQGNSA. The length of the CDR3 is 13 residues. The J segment lost 8 bases and the V segment lost 3 bases, leaving 4 bases of the junction unmatched. CDR3 DNA sequence: TGTGCCAGCAGCTTTAACAGGGGCCATGAGCAGTTCTTC. This sequence encodes CASSFNRGHEQFF.

V usage is TRBV6-6 and J usage is TRBJ1-3; weak D call: TRBD1 (6 bases). The V end lost 4 bases, the J end lost 0 bases, and 10 bases lay between the germline ends. The CDR3 is 15 residues long. Germline-derived CDR1 and CDR2 are MNHNY and SVGAGI (reference sequence). DNA for the CDR3: TGTGCCAGCAGTTCCACAGGGAACTCTGGAAACACCATATATTTT. It translates to CASSSTGNSGNTIYF.

In DNA form, the CDR3 reads TGTGCCAGCAGCACTAGCGTAAGTGAAGATACGCAGTATTTT. It translates to CASSTSVSEDTQYF. V usage is TRBV9 and J usage is TRBJ2-3; 7 nucleotides line up with TRBD2. Trimming at V came to 4 bases and at J to 5 bases, leaving 7 bases not matched to a gene. The CDR3 totals 14 residues. The germline V gene encodes CDR1 SGDLS and CDR2 YYNGEE.

V usage is TRBV18 and J usage is TRBJ2-3; the match to TRBD1 covers 8 bases. Germline lookup yields CDR1 KGHSH and CDR2 LQKENI. The CDR3 is 16 residues long. The V segment lost 3 bases and the J segment 2 bases; nucleotides outside the gene matches: 7. The CDR3 spells CASSPGQGDDTDTQYF. The CDR3, as DNA: TGTGCCAGCTCACCCGGACAGGGCGACGACACAGATACGCAGTATTTT.

This chain links TRBV5-1 with TRBJ1-5; D call uncertain. CDR1 and CDR2 from the germline V gene are SGHRS and YFSETQ. The CDR3 is 15 residues long. V was clipped by 0 bases and J by 0 bases, with 7 bases between them. The CDR3 DNA is TGCGCCAGCAGCTTGGTTGCAGGTAGCAATCAGCCCCAGCATTTT. It yields the protein CASSLVAGSNQPQHF.

The rearrangement joins TRBV4-1 to TRBJ2-7; 8 bases are shared with TRBD1. Trimming removed 2 bases from V and 2 bases from J; junction bases left unmatched: 5. Germline-derived CDR1 and CDR2 are MGHRA and YSYEKL. The CDR3 consists of 15 residues. The CDR3 region has the DNA TGCGCCAGCAGCCAATCAGGACAGGGCCCCTACGAGCAGTACTTC. It specifies CASSQSGQGPYEQYF.

The J gene is TRBJ2-3, the V gene TRBV18; the match to TRBD1 covers 8 bases. Germline trimming cut 6 bases from V and 9 bases from J; bases unmatched to any gene: 5. The CDR3 spans 12 residues. CDR1 is KGHSH, CDR2 LQKENI, per germline. The chain's CDR3 is CASSPGQGTQYF. The CDR3 DNA reads TGTGCCAGCTCCCCTGGACAGGGAACGCAGTATTTT.

Worth noting for this clone: Other DNA sequences within the sample encode an identical CDR3. This chain joins TRBV30 and TRBJ1-1, with 8 bases identical to TRBD1. V was pared by 5 bases and J by 0 bases, with 5 bases of the junction left unmatched. From germline, CDR1 is GTSNPN and CDR2 SVGIG (reference sequence). The CDR3 is 14 amino acids. The CDR3: CAWGQGIMNTEAFF. In nucleotides, the CDR3 is TGTGCCTGGGGACAGGGAATTATGAACACTGAAGCTTTCTTT.

The genes are TRBV4-1 and TRBJ1-2, with D uncertain. The CDR3 extends over 15 amino acids. The germline gives CDR1 MGHRA, CDR2 YSYEKL. Trimming took off 3 bases at V and 4 bases at J, with 15 bases between the two ends. The CDR3, as DNA: TGCGCCAGCAGCCAGAGCGGCTCCCTCGGCTATGGCTACACCTTC. Amino acid sequence: CASSQSGSLGYGYTF.

The chain employs TRBV30 and TRBJ2-5; D possibly corresponds to TRBD2 (6 bases). The J call may not be correct, given that the DNA end is closer to TRBJ2-7. This CDR3 is built from 14 residues. Germline lookup yields CDR1 GTSNPN and CDR2 SVGIG (reference sequence). The CDR3 sequence is CAWRRDFNSYEQYF. The DNA for the CDR3 is TGTGCCTGGAGAAGGGACTTTAACTCCTACGAGCAGTACTTC.

The J gene is TRBJ1-1, the V gene TRBV6-1; the D is unclear. The germline gives CDR1 MNHNS, CDR2 SASEGT. The CDR3 spans 13 residues. V was shortened by 8 bases and J by 4 bases, with 14 bases between the two germline ends. As DNA, the CDR3 is TGTGCCAGCCGTTCACAACGGGGCACTGAAGCTTTCTTT. Translation gives CASRSQRGTEAFF.

V and J are TRBV2 and TRBJ1-1, with no clear D. Germline CDR1 SNHLY, CDR2 FYNNEI. The CDR3 has 12 amino acids. Trimming pared 5 bases from V and 4 bases from J, leaving 8 bases between. CDR3 bases: TGTGCCAGCAGTCAGTATGCCACTGAAGCTTTCTTT. Translated, it gives CASSQYATEAFF. The variable domain in full, with the rest retrieved from reference TRBV2 and TRBJ1-1, is EPEVTQTPSHQVTQMGQEVILRCVPISNHLYFYWYRQILGQKVEFLVSFYNNEISEKSEIFDDQFSVERPDGSNFTLKIRSTKLEDSAMYFCASSQYATEAFFGQGTRLTVV.